The subject of this entry is one TCR beta chain. This clonotype showed up just a few times. Its antigen is not yet known. No much larger clone exists at a distance of one base, and base qualities are not known. Reads for this sample came from an Illumina HiSeq 1500. The raw public data were reprocessed by TCRdb itself: fastp quality trimming at Q25, MiXCR clonotype calling, in-frame beta chains only. Each record represents a unique CDR3 protein, reported with the most common genes and DNA among its rows. The sample table shows some 590,000 distinct CDR3 sequences, and 35% to 50% are seen once. More than 40% of the sample is held by the ten biggest clonotypes. The CDR3 runs 15 residues from the cysteine to the phenylalanine. The sequence is cut down to CDR3 DNA, 45 bases in frame from base 1. V loses 4 bases of germline sequence and J loses 7 bases, and the interval between the two ends is 14 bases. In the germline V gene (reference sequence), CDR1 corresponds to LNHDA and CDR2 to SQIVND.

This sample is part of a study of T cell repertoires in cytomegalovirus infection (dated by TCRdb to 2018 to 2020). Broadly, across the study: The peptide stimulations were aimed at well-studied HLA-B-restricted epitopes as well as recently identified HLA-C-restricted CMV epitopes, whose presentation resists viral immunomodulation. Because public TCR beta signatures pointed to carriage of CMV infection together with the matching HLA type, the HLA type of each donor mattered for the analysis. The full study reports these points: In the ex vivo response, HLA-C-restricted CMV-specific TCR beta clonotypes were dominant, and in two of eight donors the single most frequent clonotype came from this HLA-C-restricted group. Cumulative frequency of public TCR beta family members discriminated carriers of CMV infection plus the relevant HLA type in this cohort and an independent 352-donor cohort.

The treatment or condition label for this specimen denotes: in vitro stimulation with specific CMV peptide epitopes to enrich CMV-specific T cells. The starting material was cultured PBMCs, obtained from culture after CMV antigen stimulation. The rearrangement joined TRBV19 to TRBJ1-6; tentative D gene TRBD1, with 5 bases matching. The source of this sequence is a human donor in good health (CMV status not recorded). Some clones in this sample may be carry-over from other donors' samples. The CDR3 region reads CASSTGPSRNSPLHF. The bases read TGTGCCAGTAGTACGGGACCGAGTCGGAATTCACCCCTCCACTTT.